These 3 T cell receptor beta chains share one sample of origin, sequenced in a study of blood T cell repertoires in COVID-19. Data came from immunoSEQ multiplex PCR; TCRdb stores just in-frame clones and leaves some out. This table holds about 400,000 clones, approximately 87% found once. Specimen: PBMCs or T cells enriched from blood (not recorded which). The receptors were gathered from a woman aged 45 to 65 who had recovered from COVID-19.

The chain combines TRBV19 with TRBJ2-3; D might be TRBD1 (5 bases). From germline, CDR1 is LNHDA and CDR2 SQIVND (reference sequence). Deletions cut 3 bases from V and 2 bases from J, with 15 bases between. The CDR3 has 16 amino acids. CDR3 amino acids: CASSIRQGENTDTQYF. Here the CDR3 DNA reads TGTGCCAGTAGTATCCGACAAGGGGAAAACACAGATACGCAGTATTTT. The full variable domain, with the rest looked up from reference TRBV19 and TRBJ2-3, is DGGITQSPKYLFRKEGQNVTLSCEQNLNHDAMYWYRQDPGQGLRLIYYSQIVNDFQKGDIAEGYSVSREKKESFPLTVTSAQKNPTAFYLCASSIRQGENTDTQYFGPGTRLTVL.

This clone was seen only once. The chain recombines TRBV9 with TRBJ1-1; a possible D gene is TRBD1 (5 bases). This CDR3 comprises 15 residues. Trimming stripped 0 bases from V and 6 bases from J, with 15 bases between. Germline values: CDR1 SGDLS, CDR2 YYNGEE. This CDR3 reads CASSVGGVMSAEAFF. CDR3 DNA sequence: TGTGCCAGCAGCGTAGGGGGCGTAATGAGCGCTGAAGCTTTCTTT.

This chain links TRBV6-5 with TRBJ1-1; 8 positions agree with TRBD1. Germline V gene lookup returns CDR1 MNHEY and CDR2 SVGAGI. The CDR3 contains 15 residues. The ends lost 7 bases at V and 3 bases at J; junction bases unmatched: 10. CDR3 sequence: CASTLFGQGDTEAFF. For the CDR3, the DNA is TGTGCCAGCACCCTCTTCGGACAGGGAGACACTGAAGCTTTCTTT.